This T cell receptor (beta chain) was documented in a study of human T cells and chemical hapten exposure. General study points: Controls had significantly fewer large CDR3 similarity clusters than were formed by expanded TCRs.

As concerns this clonotype: What it recognizes is unknown.

The V gene's germline CDR1 is LGHDT and CDR2 YNNKEL (reference sequence). The CDR3 sequence is 14 residues long. The V gene end was trimmed by 6 bases and the J gene end by 4 bases; junction bases not matched to a gene: 6. Documented time point: pre-sensitization, week 0. Treatment described: therapeutic diphenylcyclopropenone sensitization with weekly scalp DPC. TCRdb itself ran the RACE reads through MiXCR, one entry per CDR3 protein. The data contain more than 100,000 distinct CDR3 sequences, approximately 15% of them singletons. The origin of this receptor is a woman aged 18-35 years with alopecia areata. Some clones in this sample may be carry-over from other donors' samples. The chain is built from TRBV3-1 and TRBJ1-1, with 9 bases aligning to TRBD1. The sample here was whole blood, taken in connection with sensitization to the hapten diphenylcyclopropenone (DPC). The CDR3 nucleotides read TGTGCCAGCAGTCGGGACAGGGCTGGCACTGAAGCTTTCTTT. Encoded protein: CASSRDRAGTEAFF.